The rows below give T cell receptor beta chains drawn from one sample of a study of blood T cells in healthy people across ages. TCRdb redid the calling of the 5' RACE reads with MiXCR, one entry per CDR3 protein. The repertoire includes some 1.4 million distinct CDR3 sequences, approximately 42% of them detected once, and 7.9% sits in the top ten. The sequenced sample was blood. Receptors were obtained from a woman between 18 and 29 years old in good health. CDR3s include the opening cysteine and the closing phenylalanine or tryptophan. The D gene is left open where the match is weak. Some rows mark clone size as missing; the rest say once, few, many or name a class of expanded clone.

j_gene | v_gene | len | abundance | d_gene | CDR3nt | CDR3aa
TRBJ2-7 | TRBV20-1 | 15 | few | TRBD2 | TGCAGTGCTAGCCTTAGCGGGACACCGCCCTACGAGCAGTACTTC | CSASLSGTPPYEQYF
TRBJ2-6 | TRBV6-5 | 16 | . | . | TGTGCCAGCAGTTACTCGCGGGAACCTGGGGCCAACGTCCTGACTTTC | CASSYSREPGANVLTF
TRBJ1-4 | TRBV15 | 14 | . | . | TGTGCCACCAGCAGTCGCAGGGAAAGTGAAAAACTGTTTTTT | CATSSRRESEKLFF
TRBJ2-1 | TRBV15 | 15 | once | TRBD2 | TGTGCCACCAGCAGACGACTAGCGCCAGACAATGAGCAGTTCTTC | CATSRRLAPDNEQFF
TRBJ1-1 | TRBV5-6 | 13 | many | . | TGTGCCAGCAGCCCGGCGTCAGGCACTGAAGCTTTCTTT | CASSPASGTEAFF
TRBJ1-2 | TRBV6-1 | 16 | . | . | TGTGCCAGCAGTGAAAGTGGGACCCCCGGATCCTATGGCTACACCTTC | CASSESGTPGSYGYTF
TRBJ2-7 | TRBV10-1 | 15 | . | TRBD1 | TGCGCCAGCAGTGCCTACTGGGACAGTAAGAACGAGCAGTACTTC | CASSAYWDSKNEQYF
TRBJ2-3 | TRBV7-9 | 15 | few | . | TGTGCCAGCAGCTTAAGCGAGGAGGAGTCAGATACGCAGTATTTT | CASSLSEEESDTQYF
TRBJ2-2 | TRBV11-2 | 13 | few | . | TGTGCCAGCAGCCCACAGTTCACCGGGGAGCTGTTTTTT | CASSPQFTGELFF
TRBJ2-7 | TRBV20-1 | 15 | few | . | TGCAGTGCTCCGATCGTAGCGCGCAAGGCTTACGAGCAGTACTTC | CSAPIVARKAYEQYF
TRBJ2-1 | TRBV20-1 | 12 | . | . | TGCAGTGCTAGAGATTACGGGGCTGAGCAGTTCTTC | CSARDYGAEQFF
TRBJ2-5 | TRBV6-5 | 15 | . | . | TGTGCCAGCAGTTACTACCGGGACATGCGAGGGTCCCAGTACTTC | CASSYYRDMRGSQYF
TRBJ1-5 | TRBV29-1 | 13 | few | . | TGCAGCGCACTGGGGGAGGTCAATCAGCCCCAGCATTTT | CSALGEVNQPQHF
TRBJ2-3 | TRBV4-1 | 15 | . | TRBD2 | TGCGCCAGCGGCCGAGTACTAGCGGACCGGGATACGCAGTATTTT | CASGRVLADRDTQYF
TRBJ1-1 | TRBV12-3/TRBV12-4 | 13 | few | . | TGTGCCAGCAGTTTGGGGGGGGCGCCCGAAGCTTTCTTT | CASSLGGAPEAFF
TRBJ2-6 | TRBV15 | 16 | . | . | TGTGCCACCAGCAAGGCGGCAAGCTCTGGGGCCAACGTCCTGACTTTC | CATSKAASSGANVLTF
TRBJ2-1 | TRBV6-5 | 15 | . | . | TGTGCCAGCAGTTACTCGAATAGCCCGATGGCTGAGCAGTTCTTC | CASSYSNSPMAEQFF
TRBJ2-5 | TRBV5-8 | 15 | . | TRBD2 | TGTGCCAGCAGCCGAGGGGACTACGGACAAGAGACCCAGTACTTC | CASSRGDYGQETQYF
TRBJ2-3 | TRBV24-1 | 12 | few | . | TGTGCCACCAGTGGTACAACAGATACGCAGTATTTT | CATSGTTDTQYF
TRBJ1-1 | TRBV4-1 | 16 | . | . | TGCGCCGGCAGCCAAGGTATGTCTGATAGTCGCACTGAAGCTTTCTTT | CAGSQGMSDSRTEAFF
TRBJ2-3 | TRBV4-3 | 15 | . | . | TGCGCCAGCAGACAAGAGACTGCTGCAACAGATGCGCAGTATTTT | CASRQETAATDAQYF
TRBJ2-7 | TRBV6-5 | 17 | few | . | TGTGCCAGCAGTTACTCGGGGGGGCTAAGCTCCTACAATGAGCAGTACTTC | CASSYSGGLSSYNEQYF
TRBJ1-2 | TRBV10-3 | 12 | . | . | TGTGCCATCAGGGCAGGGGATTATGGCTACACCTTC | CAIRAGDYGYTF
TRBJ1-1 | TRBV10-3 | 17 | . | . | TGTGCCATCACTAAGGGATCGGTAGGACAGAGGAACACTGAAGCTTTCTTT | CAITKGSVGQRNTEAFF
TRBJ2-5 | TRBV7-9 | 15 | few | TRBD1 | TGTGCCAGCAGCTTAGTGGGACAGGGTCCCTTAGAGCAGTACTTC | CASSLVGQGPLEQYF
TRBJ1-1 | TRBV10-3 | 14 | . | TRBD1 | TGTGCCATCACCGGACAGGGTATCTTTTCGGAAGCTTTCTTT | CAITGQGIFSEAFF
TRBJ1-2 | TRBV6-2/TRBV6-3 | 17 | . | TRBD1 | TGTGCCAGCAGTTATCCCGGGACAGGGGAGACTAACTATGGCTACACCTTC | CASSYPGTGETNYGYTF
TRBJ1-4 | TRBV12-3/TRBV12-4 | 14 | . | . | TGTGCCAGCACCCATGAGTCCAGAGGGGAAAAACTGTTTTTT | CASTHESRGEKLFF
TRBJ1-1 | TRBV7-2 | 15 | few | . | TGTGCCAGCAGCCCCGACAGGCGACCGAACACTGAAGCTTTCTTT | CASSPDRRPNTEAFF
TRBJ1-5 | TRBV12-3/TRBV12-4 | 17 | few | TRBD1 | TGTGCCAGCAGTCCCACAGGGGCCGCTGAGACCCAACAGCCCCAGCATTTT | CASSPTGAAETQQPQHF
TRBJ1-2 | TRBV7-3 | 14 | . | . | TGTGCCAGCAGCTTAAACCTTTCAGGGGCTGGCTACACCTTC | CASSLNLSGAGYTF
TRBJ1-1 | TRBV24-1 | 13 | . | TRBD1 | TGTGCCACTCGGGACAGAAAGAACACTGAAGCTTTCTTT | CATRDRKNTEAFF
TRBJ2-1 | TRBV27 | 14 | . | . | TGTGCCAGCAGAGCGGGACAGGTAAATTCTGAGCAGTTCTTC | CASRAGQVNSEQFF
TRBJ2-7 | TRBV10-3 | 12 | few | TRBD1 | TGTGCCATCAGTGAGGACAGGGCGAGGGAGTACTTC | CAISEDRAREYF
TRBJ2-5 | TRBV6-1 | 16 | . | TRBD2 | TGTGCCAGCAGTGAATATCAGCGGGAGTTGGCGGAGACCCAGTACTTC | CASSEYQRELAETQYF
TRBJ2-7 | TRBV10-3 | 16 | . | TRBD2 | TGTGCCATCAGTGAGTCGTATAGGCGGGAGGGGAACGAGCAGTACTTC | CAISESYRREGNEQYF
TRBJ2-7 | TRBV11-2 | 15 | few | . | TGTGCCAGCAGCTTAGTTTTACTAGCTTCCTACGAGCAGTACTTC | CASSLVLLASYEQYF
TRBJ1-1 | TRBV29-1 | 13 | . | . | TGCAGCGTTGGGGGGGTACCGTCCGGTGAAGCTTTCTTT | CSVGGVPSGEAFF
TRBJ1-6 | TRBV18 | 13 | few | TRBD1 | TGTGCCAGCTCGGGGACAGAGGATTCACCCCTCCACTTT | CASSGTEDSPLHF
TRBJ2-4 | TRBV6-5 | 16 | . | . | TGTGCCAGCAGTTACTCGAACAGCCTAGCCAAAAACATTCAGTACTTC | CASSYSNSLAKNIQYF
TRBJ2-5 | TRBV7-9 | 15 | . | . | TGTGCCAGCAGCTTAGGGGTCCAGGGCCAAGAGACCCAGTACTTC | CASSLGVQGQETQYF
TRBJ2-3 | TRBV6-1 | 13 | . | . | TGTGCCAGCCATGACCCCAACACAGATACGCAGTATTTT | CASHDPNTDTQYF
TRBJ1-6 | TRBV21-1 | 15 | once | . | TGTGCCAGCAGCACCCCCCCGGGGTTTTATTCGCCCCTCCACTTT | CASSTPPGFYSPLHF
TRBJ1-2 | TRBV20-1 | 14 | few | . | TGCAGTGCTAGAGAAGTGACAGGCGCCTATGGCTACACCTTC | CSAREVTGAYGYTF
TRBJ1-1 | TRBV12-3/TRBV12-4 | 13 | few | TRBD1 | TGTGCCAGCAGTCAGGCCGGGACAGGGCAGGCTTTCTTT | CASSQAGTGQAFF
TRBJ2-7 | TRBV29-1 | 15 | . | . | TGCAGCGTTGAACTCGAACAGGGTTTGGTCTACGAGCAGTACTTC | CSVELEQGLVYEQYF
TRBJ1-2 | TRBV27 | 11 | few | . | TGTGCCAGCAAGAGTGGCTATGGCTACACCTTC | CASKSGYGYTF
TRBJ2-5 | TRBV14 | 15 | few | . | TGTGCCAGCAGCCACACCGGGACCGTACAAGAGACCCAGTACTTC | CASSHTGTVQETQYF
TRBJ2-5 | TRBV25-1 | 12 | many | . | TGTGCCAGCAGTCTCAGATCGGAGACCCAGTACTTC | CASSLRSETQYF
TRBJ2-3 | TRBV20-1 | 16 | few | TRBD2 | TGCAGTGCTGCCCTCGGTACTAGCGTTAGCACAGATACGCAGTATTTT | CSAALGTSVSTDTQYF
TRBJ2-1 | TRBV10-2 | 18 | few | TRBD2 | TGCGCCAGCAGTGACGGGACTAGCGGGGGCTTAGGGCACAATGAGCAGTTCTTC | CASSDGTSGGLGHNEQFF
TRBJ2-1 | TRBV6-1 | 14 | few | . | TGTGCCAGCAGTGTTATGGGGCTGGGCAATGAGCAGTTCTTC | CASSVMGLGNEQFF
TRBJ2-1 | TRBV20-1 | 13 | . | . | TGCAGTGCTAGGTCACTAGTGGGCAATGAGCAGTTCTTC | CSARSLVGNEQFF
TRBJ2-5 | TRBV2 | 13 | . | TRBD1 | TGTGCCAGCAAGGGACAGAACGGAGAGACCCAGTACTTC | CASKGQNGETQYF
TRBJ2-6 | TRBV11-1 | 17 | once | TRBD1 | TGTGCCAGCAGCTCCGGGACAGGGGCCTCTGGGGCCAACGTCCTGACTTTC | CASSSGTGASGANVLTF